What follows describes a single TCR beta chain. Authors' data handling: Researchers report that nucleated cell counts were estimated from reference gene primer amplification. Profiling relied on immunoSEQ multiplex PCR, and the TCRdb table lists in-frame clones only, not all of them. V, J and clone size are taken as reported in that table, and D and trimming were inferred from the DNA itself. Of about 380,000 clones listed, more than 80% are singletons. This sample is drawn from a study of blood T cell repertoires in COVID-19. Study background: From the United States, Italy and Spain came samples of acute and convalescent COVID-19. The analysed material was cDNA or gDNA that came from T cells, B-cell-depleted T cells, or PBMCs.

The CDR3 consists of 16 residues. V was shortened by 2 bases and J by 1 base, with 14 bases between the two germline ends. CDR1 and CDR2 from the germline V gene are MDHEN and SYDVKM. The source of this sequence is a man in his forties with acute or convalescent COVID-19. Material for sequencing was peripheral blood. This sequence joins TRBV28 and TRBJ1-1; D gene uncertain. This CDR3 reads CASSLSSGVANTEAFF. The CDR3 bases are TGTGCCAGCAGTTTAAGCAGCGGGGTCGCGAACACTGAAGCTTTCTTT.